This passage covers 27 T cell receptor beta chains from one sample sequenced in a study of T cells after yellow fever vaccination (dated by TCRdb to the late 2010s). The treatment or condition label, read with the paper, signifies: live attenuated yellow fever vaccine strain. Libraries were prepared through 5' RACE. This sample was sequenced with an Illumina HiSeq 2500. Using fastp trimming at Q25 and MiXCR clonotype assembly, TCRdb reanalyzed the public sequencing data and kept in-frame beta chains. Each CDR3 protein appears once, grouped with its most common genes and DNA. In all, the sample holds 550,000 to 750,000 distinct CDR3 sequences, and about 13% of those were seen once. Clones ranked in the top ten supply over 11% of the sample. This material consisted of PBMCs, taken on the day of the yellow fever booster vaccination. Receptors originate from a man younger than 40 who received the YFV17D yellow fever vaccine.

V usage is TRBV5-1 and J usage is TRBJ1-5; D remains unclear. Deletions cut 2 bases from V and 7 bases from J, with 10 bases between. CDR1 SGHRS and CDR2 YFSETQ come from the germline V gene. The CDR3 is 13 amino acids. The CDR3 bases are TGCGCCAGCAGCTTTGGGTTGGGGCAGCCCCAGCATTTT. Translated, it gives CASSFGLGQPQHF.

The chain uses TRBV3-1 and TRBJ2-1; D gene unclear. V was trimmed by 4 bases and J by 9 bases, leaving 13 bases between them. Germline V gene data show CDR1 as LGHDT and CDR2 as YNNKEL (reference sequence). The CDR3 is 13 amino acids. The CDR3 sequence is CASSLSQWGEQFF. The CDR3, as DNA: TGTGCCAGCAGCCTTAGCCAGTGGGGTGAGCAGTTCTTC.

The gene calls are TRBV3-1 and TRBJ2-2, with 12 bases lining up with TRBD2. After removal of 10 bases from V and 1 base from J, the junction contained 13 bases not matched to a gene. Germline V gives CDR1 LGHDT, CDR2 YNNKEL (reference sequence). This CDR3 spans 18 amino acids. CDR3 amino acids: CATSQTGTSGLNTGELFF. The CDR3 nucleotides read TGTGCCACCTCCCAAACCGGGACTAGCGGGTTGAACACCGGGGAGCTGTTTTTT.

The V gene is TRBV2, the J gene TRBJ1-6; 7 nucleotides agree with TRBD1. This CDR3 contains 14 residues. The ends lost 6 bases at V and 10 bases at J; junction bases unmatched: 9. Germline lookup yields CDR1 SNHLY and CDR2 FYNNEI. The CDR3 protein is CASREPGQTSPLHF. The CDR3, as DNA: TGTGCCAGCAGAGAACCGGGACAGACATCACCCCTCCACTTT.

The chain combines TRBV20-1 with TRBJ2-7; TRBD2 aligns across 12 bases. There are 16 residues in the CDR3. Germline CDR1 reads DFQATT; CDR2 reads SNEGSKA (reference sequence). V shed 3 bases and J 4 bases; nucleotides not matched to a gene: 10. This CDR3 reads CSARDVGLAGLYEQYF. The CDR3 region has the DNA TGCAGTGCTAGGGATGTCGGACTAGCGGGATTGTACGAGCAGTACTTC.

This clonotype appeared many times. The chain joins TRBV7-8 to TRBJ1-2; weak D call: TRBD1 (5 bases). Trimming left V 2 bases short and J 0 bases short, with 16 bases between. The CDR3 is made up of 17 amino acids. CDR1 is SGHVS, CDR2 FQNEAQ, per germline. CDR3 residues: CASSLYDSPQPNYGYTF. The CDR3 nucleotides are TGTGCCAGCAGCTTATACGACAGCCCCCAACCTAACTATGGCTACACCTTC.

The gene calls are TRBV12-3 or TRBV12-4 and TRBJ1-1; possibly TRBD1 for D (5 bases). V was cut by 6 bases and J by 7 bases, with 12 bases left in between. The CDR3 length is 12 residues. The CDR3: CASRLTDNEAFF. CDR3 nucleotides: TGTGCCAGCAGACTGACAGATAATGAAGCTTTCTTT.

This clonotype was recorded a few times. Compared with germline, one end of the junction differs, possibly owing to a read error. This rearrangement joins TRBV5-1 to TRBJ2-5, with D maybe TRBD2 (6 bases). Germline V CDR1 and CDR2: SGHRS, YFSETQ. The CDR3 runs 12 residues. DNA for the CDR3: TGCGCCAGCAGCCCCCCCCCGGGAGACCGGGACTTC. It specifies CASSPPPGDRDF.

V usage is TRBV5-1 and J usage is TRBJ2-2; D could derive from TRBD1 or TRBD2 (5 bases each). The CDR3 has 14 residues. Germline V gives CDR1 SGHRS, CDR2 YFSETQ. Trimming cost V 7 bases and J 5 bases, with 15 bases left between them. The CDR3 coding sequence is TGCGCCAGCCTAGGCGTAGGGGAGACCGGGGAGCTGTTTTTT. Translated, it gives CASLGVGETGELFF.

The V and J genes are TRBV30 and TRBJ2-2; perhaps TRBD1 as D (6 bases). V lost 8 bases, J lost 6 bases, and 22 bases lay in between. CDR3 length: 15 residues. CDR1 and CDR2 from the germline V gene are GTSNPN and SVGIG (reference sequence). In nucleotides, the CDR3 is TGTGCCCAGTTAACCGACAGGAAGAGGTCCGGGGAGCTGTTTTTT. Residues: CAQLTDRKRSGELFF. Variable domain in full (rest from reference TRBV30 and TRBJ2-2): SQTIHQWPATLVQPVGSPLSLECTVEGTSNPNLYWYRQAAGRGLQLLFYSVGIGQISSEVPQNLSASRPQDRQFILSSKKLLLSDSGFYLCAQLTDRKRSGELFFGEGSRLTVL.

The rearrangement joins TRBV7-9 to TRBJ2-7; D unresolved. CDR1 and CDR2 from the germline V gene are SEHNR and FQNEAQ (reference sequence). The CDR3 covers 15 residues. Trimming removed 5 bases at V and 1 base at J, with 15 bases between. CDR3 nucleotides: TGTGCCAGCAGCGAAAGAGCCGCCAGGTCCTACGAGCAGTACTTC. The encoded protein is CASSERAARSYEQYF.

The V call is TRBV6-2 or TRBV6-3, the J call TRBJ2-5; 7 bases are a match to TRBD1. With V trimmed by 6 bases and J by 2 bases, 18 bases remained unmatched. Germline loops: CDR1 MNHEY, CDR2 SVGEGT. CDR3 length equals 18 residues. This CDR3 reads CASSALLGRQGEQETQYF. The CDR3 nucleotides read TGTGCCAGCAGCGCCTTACTGGGGCGACAGGGAGAACAAGAGACCCAGTACTTC.

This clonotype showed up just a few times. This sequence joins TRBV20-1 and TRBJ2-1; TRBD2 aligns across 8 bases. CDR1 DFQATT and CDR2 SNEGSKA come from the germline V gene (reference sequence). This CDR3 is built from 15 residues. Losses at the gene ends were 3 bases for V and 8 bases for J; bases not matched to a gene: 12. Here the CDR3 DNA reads TGCAGTGCTAGCCTCTTGGGACTAGTTATGCATGAGCAGTTCTTC. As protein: CSASLLGLVMHEQFF.

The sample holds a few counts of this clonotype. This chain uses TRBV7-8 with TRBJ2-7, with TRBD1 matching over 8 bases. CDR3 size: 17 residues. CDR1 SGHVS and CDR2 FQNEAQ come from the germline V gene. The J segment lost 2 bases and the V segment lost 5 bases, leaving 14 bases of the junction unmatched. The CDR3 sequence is CASSRGQGSLSAYEQYF. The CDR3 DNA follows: TGTGCCAGCAGCCGAGGACAGGGTTCTCTTAGTGCCTACGAGCAGTACTTC.

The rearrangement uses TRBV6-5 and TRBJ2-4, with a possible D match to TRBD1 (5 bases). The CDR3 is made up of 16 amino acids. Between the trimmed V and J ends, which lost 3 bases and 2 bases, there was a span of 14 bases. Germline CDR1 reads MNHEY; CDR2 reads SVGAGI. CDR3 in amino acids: CASSYRGSLTKNIQYF. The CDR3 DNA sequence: TGTGCCAGCAGTTATAGGGGCAGCTTAACCAAAAACATTCAGTACTTC.

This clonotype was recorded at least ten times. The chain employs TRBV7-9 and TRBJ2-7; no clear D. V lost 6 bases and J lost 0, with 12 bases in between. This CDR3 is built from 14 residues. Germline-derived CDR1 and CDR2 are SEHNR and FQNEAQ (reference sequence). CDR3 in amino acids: CASSLSGSSYEQYF. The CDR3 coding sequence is TGTGCCAGCAGTTTATCAGGAAGCTCCTACGAGCAGTACTTC.

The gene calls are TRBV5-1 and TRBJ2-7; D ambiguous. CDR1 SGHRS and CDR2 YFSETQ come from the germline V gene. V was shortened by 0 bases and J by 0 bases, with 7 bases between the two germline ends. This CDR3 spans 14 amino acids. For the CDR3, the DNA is TGCGCCAGCAGCTTGGAGTTCAACTCCTACGAGCAGTACTTC. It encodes CASSLEFNSYEQYF.

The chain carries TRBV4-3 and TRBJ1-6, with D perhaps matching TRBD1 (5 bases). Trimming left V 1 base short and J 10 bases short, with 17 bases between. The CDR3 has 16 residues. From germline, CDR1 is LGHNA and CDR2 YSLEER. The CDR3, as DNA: TGCGCCAGCAGCCAAGGGACACCGGGGGACGGGTCACCCCTCCACTTT. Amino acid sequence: CASSQGTPGDGSPLHF.

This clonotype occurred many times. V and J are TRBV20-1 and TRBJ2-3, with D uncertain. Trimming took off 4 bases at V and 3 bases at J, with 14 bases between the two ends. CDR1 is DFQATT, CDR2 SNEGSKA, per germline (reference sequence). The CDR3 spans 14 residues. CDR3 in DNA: TGCAGTGCTACGGACCCCCAAGGGACAGATACGCAGTATTTT. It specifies CSATDPQGTDTQYF.

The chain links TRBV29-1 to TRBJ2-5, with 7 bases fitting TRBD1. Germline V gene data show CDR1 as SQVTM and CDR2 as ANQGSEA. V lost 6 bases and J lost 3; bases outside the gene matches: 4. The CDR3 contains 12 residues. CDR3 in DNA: TGCAGCGTAGTAGGGACAGAAGAGACCCAGTACTTC. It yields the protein CSVVGTEETQYF.

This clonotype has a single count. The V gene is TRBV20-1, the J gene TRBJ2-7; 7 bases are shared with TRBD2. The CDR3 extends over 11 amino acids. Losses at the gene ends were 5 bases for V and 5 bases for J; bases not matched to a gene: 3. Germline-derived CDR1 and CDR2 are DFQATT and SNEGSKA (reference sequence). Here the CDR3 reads CSAWGGDEQYF. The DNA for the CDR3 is TGCAGTGCTTGGGGGGGTGACGAGCAGTACTTC.

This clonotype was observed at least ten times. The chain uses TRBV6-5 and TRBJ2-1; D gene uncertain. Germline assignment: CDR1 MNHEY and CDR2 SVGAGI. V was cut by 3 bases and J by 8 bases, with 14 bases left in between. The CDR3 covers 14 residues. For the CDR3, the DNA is TGTGCCAGCAGTTATGACGGGCCTCGGGATGAGCAGTTCTTC. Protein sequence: CASSYDGPRDEQFF.

CDR3 amino acids: CATSPGLGSYEQYF. Written as DNA, the CDR3 is TGTGCCACCAGCCCAGGACTAGGGAGCTACGAGCAGTACTTC. The gene calls are TRBV15 and TRBJ2-7; TRBD2 matches at 7 bases. The V and J ends lost 5 bases and 3 bases, in that order; junction bases with no gene match: 7. The germline V gene encodes CDR1 LNHNV and CDR2 YYDKDF (reference sequence). CDR3 length equals 14 residues.

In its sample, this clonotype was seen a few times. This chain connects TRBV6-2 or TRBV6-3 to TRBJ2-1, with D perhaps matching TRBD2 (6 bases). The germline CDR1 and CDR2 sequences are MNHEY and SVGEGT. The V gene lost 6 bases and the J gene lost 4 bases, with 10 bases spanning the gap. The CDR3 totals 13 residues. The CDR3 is CASSGSTYNEQFF. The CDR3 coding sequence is TGTGCCAGCAGCGGGAGTACGTACAATGAGCAGTTCTTC.

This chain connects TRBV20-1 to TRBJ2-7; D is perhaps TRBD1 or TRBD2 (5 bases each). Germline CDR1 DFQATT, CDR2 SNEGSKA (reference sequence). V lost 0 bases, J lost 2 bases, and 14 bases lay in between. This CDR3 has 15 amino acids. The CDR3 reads CSARDLRGTTYEQYF. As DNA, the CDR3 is TGCAGTGCTAGAGATTTGAGGGGAACGACCTACGAGCAGTACTTC.

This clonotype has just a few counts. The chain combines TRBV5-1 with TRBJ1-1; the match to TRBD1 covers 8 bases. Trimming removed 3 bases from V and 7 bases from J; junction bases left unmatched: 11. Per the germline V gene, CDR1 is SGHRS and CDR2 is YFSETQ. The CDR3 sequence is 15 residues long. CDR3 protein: CASSSGQGLTNEAFF. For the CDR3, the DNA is TGCGCCAGCAGCTCTGGACAGGGTTTGACGAATGAAGCTTTCTTT.

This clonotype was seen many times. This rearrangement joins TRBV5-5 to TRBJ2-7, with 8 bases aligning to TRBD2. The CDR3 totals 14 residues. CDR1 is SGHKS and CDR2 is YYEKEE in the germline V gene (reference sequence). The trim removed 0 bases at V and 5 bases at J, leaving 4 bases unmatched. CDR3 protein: CASSLGLASNEQYF. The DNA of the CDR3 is TGTGCCAGCAGCTTGGGACTAGCGAGTAACGAGCAGTACTTC.